One sample yielded the 2 T cell receptor beta chains listed below, sequenced in a study of cytomegalovirus exposure and HLA in healthy donors. The PCR had 60 Vbeta and 13 Jbeta primers. Sequenced by immunoSEQ multiplex PCR; TCRdb stores in-frame clones only, minus some. This table holds approximately 110,000 clones. The sequencing input was PBMCs. These receptor sequences come from a man in his forties in good health and CMV-seropositive.

With regard to this clone: Other DNA sequences in the sample encode the same CDR3. The chain combines TRBV4-3 with TRBJ2-2; D remains ambiguous. V was clipped by 1 base and J by 5 bases, with 5 bases between them. The CDR3 is 13 amino acids. Germline CDR1 reads LGHNA; CDR2 reads YSLEER. The CDR3: CASSQGLTGELFF. The CDR3 DNA reads as TGCGCCAGCAGCCAAGGACTTACCGGGGAGCTGTTTTTT.

As regards this clone: Other DNA sequences of this sample code for an identical CDR3. CDR3 nucleotide sequence: TGTGCCAGCTCACCATCGGAAGAGACCCAGTACTTC. As protein: CASSPSEETQYF. The chain has TRBV18 and TRBJ2-5; D uncertain. Deletions cut 2 bases from V and 3 bases from J, with 4 bases between. Germline lookup yields CDR1 KGHSH and CDR2 LQKENI. The CDR3 covers 12 residues.